Each of the 18 T cell receptor beta chains below was sequenced from the same sample in a study of blood T cell repertoires in COVID-19. Clones were read by immunoSEQ multiplex PCR, and TCRdb kept only the in-frame ones, dropping some. Of under 250,000 clones listed, roughly 85% are singletons. Sequenced input: peripheral blood. These receptors were taken from a woman aged 35 to 49 with active or convalescent COVID-19.

This clone was observed once. The chain joins TRBV5-6 to TRBJ2-3, with D maybe TRBD1 (5 bases). CDR3 length: 13 amino acids. Trimming took off 2 bases at V and 1 base at J, with 5 bases between the two ends. Germline V lookup: CDR1 SGHDT, CDR2 YYEEEE. In DNA form, the CDR3 reads TGTGCCAGCAGCTTAGGGGGCACAGATACGCAGTATTTT. Translating it yields CASSLGGTDTQYF.

The rearrangement joins TRBV18 to TRBJ2-5; 7 nucleotides agree with TRBD1. With V trimmed by 2 bases and J by 4 bases, 1 base remained unmatched. This CDR3 spans 13 amino acids. CDR1 is KGHSH and CDR2 is LQKENI in the germline V gene. CDR3 nucleotides: TGTGCCAGCTCACCAAAGGGGGCAGAGACCCAGTACTTC. This codes for CASSPKGAETQYF.

The CDR3 is CASRVGQGYGYTF. CDR3 bases: TGTGCCAGCAGGGTGGGACAGGGGTATGGCTACACCTTC. V gene TRBV2 combines with J gene TRBJ1-2; TRBD1 matches 10 bases. V shed 6 bases, J shed 5 bases, and the junction held 3 bases outside the gene matches. Looked up from germline, CDR1 is SNHLY and CDR2 is FYNNEI. The CDR3 totals 13 residues.

The genes are TRBV11-1 and TRBJ1-1; no firm D call. The ends were cut back, 6 bases at V and 1 base at J, with 18 bases in the middle. The CDR3 runs to 16 residues. Germline loops: CDR1 SGHAT, CDR2 FQDESV (reference sequence). The CDR3 nucleotides read TGTGCCAGCAGTCCAGGCGCGCTGGCTTCGAACACTGAAGCTTTCTTT. It encodes CASSPGALASNTEAFF.

This clone was seen ten or more times. The V and J genes are TRBV5-1 and TRBJ1-2; 9 bases agree with TRBD1. The CDR3 is made up of 14 amino acids. CDR1 and CDR2 (germline): SGHRS, YFSETQ. The J segment lost 7 bases and the V segment lost 0 bases, leaving 4 bases of the junction unmatched. Written as DNA, the CDR3 is TGCGCCAGCAGCTTGGGACAGGGGGTTTCTGGCTACACCTTC. As protein: CASSLGQGVSGYTF.

V is TRBV3-1 (or the pseudogene TRBV3-2) and J is TRBJ2-7; D ambiguous. The CDR3 consists of 12 residues. Germline CDR1 is LGHDT and CDR2 is YNNKEL (reference sequence). Trimming removed 1 base from V and 4 bases from J, with 5 bases in between. The CDR3 bases are TGTGCCAGCAGCCAAGCAGGATACGAGCAGTACTTC. Protein: CASSQAGYEQYF.

V and J are TRBV19 and TRBJ1-1; maybe TRBD1 (5 bases). The CDR3 sequence is 14 residues long. The germline gives CDR1 LNHDA, CDR2 SQIVND (reference sequence). Trimming stripped 7 bases from V and 0 bases from J, with 12 bases between. The CDR3 DNA reads TGTGCCAGTATTTCTCAGGGTATGAACACTGAAGCTTTCTTT. Residues: CASISQGMNTEAFF. Looking up the rest from reference TRBV19 and TRBJ1-1 gives the full variable domain: DGGITQSPKYLFRKEGQNVTLSCEQNLNHDAMYWYRQDPGQGLRLIYYSQIVNDFQKGDIAEGYSVSREKKESFPLTVTSAQKNPTAFYLCASISQGMNTEAFFGQGTRLTVV.

V usage is TRBV6-2 or TRBV6-3 and J usage is TRBJ2-2, with no clear D. Germline V gene data show CDR1 as MNHEY and CDR2 as SVGEGT. V was clipped by 5 bases and J by 8 bases, with 9 bases between them. CDR3 length: 12 amino acids. CDR3 amino acids: CASSPLLGELFF. DNA for the CDR3: TGTGCCAGCAGTCCACTACTGGGGGAGCTGTTTTTT.

As DNA, the CDR3 is TGTGCCAGCAGTCCAGGGGGAATTGAGCAGTTCTTC. Amino acid sequence: CASSPGGIEQFF. This chain connects TRBV25-1 to TRBJ2-1; 7 positions agree with TRBD1. CDR3 length: 12 residues. V lost 5 bases and J lost 9; bases outside the gene matches: 4. Per the germline V gene, CDR1 is MGHDK and CDR2 is SYGVNS. Together with reference TRBV25-1 and TRBJ2-1, the CDR3 gives the full variable domain: EADIYQTPRYLVIGTGKKITLECSQTMGHDKMYWYQQDPGMELHLIHYSYGVNSTEKGDLSSESTVSRIRTEHFPLTLESARPSHTSQYLCASSPGGIEQFFGPGTRLTVL.

This chain joins TRBV19 and TRBJ2-7; the D gene is possibly TRBD2 (5 bases). The length of the CDR3 is 15 residues. The V and J ends lost 6 bases and 0 bases respectively, with 15 bases between them. CDR1 is LNHDA and CDR2 is SQIVND in the germline V gene (reference sequence). In DNA form, the CDR3 reads TGTGCCAGTAGCGACACTCCCGGAGGCTCCTACGAGCAGTACTTC. Translated: CASSDTPGGSYEQYF. The full variable domain, in which reference TRBV19 and TRBJ2-7 provide the parts outside the CDR3, is DGGITQSPKYLFRKEGQNVTLSCEQNLNHDAMYWYRQDPGQGLRLIYYSQIVNDFQKGDIAEGYSVSREKKESFPLTVTSAQKNPTAFYLCASSDTPGGSYEQYFGPGTRLTVT.

This chain links TRBV19 with TRBJ2-1; D possibly corresponds to TRBD2 (6 bases). This CDR3 has 15 amino acids. Germline CDR1 is LNHDA and CDR2 is SQIVND (reference sequence). V was cut by 1 base and J by 8 bases, with 15 bases left in between. The CDR3 sequence: CASSIGTGAGDEQFF. The CDR3 DNA sequence: TGTGCCAGTAGTATAGGGACGGGAGCTGGCGATGAGCAGTTCTTC.

This clone was found once. The rearrangement links TRBV10-1 to TRBJ2-3; D is undetermined. CDR1 and CDR2 from the germline V gene are WNHNN and SYGVQD (reference sequence). V dropped 3 bases and J dropped 6 bases, with 7 bases sitting between them. The CDR3 contains 12 residues. This chain's CDR3 is CASSDIEDTQYF. DNA for the CDR3: TGCGCCAGCAGTGATATCGAGGATACGCAGTATTTT.

This chain uses TRBV6-5 with TRBJ1-4; D perhaps matches TRBD1 (5 bases). The CDR3 covers 14 residues. Trimming took off 10 bases at V and 8 bases at J, with 20 bases between the two ends. Germline CDR1 reads MNHEY; CDR2 reads SVGAGI. The CDR3 loop is CATTDTIVGEKLFF. CDR3 coding DNA: TGTGCCACCACGGACACCATTGTAGGGGAAAAACTGTTTTTT.

The chain carries TRBV18 and TRBJ1-5, with 7 bases aligning to TRBD1. Germline CDR1 reads KGHSH; CDR2 reads LQKENI. Trimming cost V 6 bases and J 6 bases; bases outside gene matches: 8. The CDR3 extends over 14 amino acids. CDR3 coding DNA: TGTGCCAGCTCGCCCGACAGGGACGGTCAGCCCCAGCATTTT. It translates to CASSPDRDGQPQHF.

The J gene is TRBJ2-5, the V gene TRBV25-1; 14 nucleotides match TRBD2. After removal of 4 bases from V and 6 bases from J, the junction contained 10 bases not matched to a gene. Germline lookup yields CDR1 MGHDK and CDR2 SYGVNS. The CDR3 is 17 amino acids. For the CDR3, the DNA is TGTGCCAGCAGTGGGGGGGGGACTAGCGGGAGTGAGAAGACCCAGTACTTC. Translation gives CASSGGGTSGSEKTQYF.

The chain uses TRBV5-4 and TRBJ2-2, with 14 bases lining up with TRBD2. The CDR3 extends over 17 amino acids. Germline CDR1 reads SGHNT; CDR2 reads YYREEE (reference sequence). V lost 7 bases and J lost 5; bases outside the gene matches: 10. The CDR3 region is CASGGLAGAAGTGELFF. As DNA, the CDR3 is TGTGCCAGCGGGGGACTAGCGGGGGCTGCGGGTACCGGGGAGCTGTTTTTT.

J is TRBJ2-5 and V is TRBV11-3; no reliable D call. This CDR3 is 14 amino acids long. The V gene lost 1 base and the J gene lost 4 bases, with 10 bases spanning the gap. Per the germline V gene, CDR1 is SGHNT and CDR2 is YENEEA. The CDR3: CASSLATTLETQYF. CDR3 nucleotides: TGTGCCAGCAGCTTAGCAACTACTCTAGAGACCCAGTACTTC.

The chain uses TRBV4-2 and TRBJ2-3; weak D call: TRBD2 (5 bases). The CDR3 contains 17 residues. Germline V gene data show CDR1 as LGHNA and CDR2 as YNFKEQ. Trimming took off 0 bases at V and 1 base at J, with 14 bases between the two ends. The CDR3 nucleotides read TGTGCCAGCAGCCAAGATCGGTACGGGGTCGGCACAGATACGCAGTATTTT. It translates to CASSQDRYGVGTDTQYF.